These 20 T cell receptor beta chains were sequenced from one sample in a study of blood T cell repertoires in COVID-19. TCRdb's copy holds only in-frame clones and misses some; the assay was immunoSEQ multiplex PCR. This sample yields about 220,000 clones, of which around 85% are seen a single time; 0.72% belongs to the top ten. What was sequenced was peripheral blood. Receptors were obtained from a man aged 40-49 years with acute or convalescent COVID-19.

The chain is built from TRBV11-2 and TRBJ2-7, with D maybe TRBD2 (5 bases). This CDR3 is built from 14 residues. Trimming pared 3 bases from V and 2 bases from J, leaving 11 bases between. CDR1 is SGHAT, CDR2 FQNNGV, per germline. CDR3 DNA: TGTGCCAGCAGCTTCGCTCTAGCCGCCTACGAGCAGTACTTC. Residues: CASSFALAAYEQYF.

The chain is built from TRBV7-3 and TRBJ1-2, with D uncertain. Trimming left V 4 bases short and J 8 bases short, with 14 bases between. The germline gives CDR1 SGHTA, CDR2 FQGTGA. The CDR3 length is 13 residues. The CDR3 DNA reads as TGTGCCAGCAGCTCCGGGTTTTATGGCGGCTACACCTTC. Residues: CASSSGFYGGYTF. The variable domain in full, with the rest retrieved from reference TRBV7-3 and TRBJ1-2, is GAGVSQTPSNKVTEKGKYVELRCDPISGHTALYWYRQSLGQGPEFLIYFQGTGAADDSGLPNDRFFAVRPEGSVSTLKIQRTERGDSAVYLCASSSGFYGGYTFGSGTRLTVV.

The chain combines TRBV30 with TRBJ1-3, with TRBD1 matching 9 bases. The CDR3 is 14 residues long. Germline assignment: CDR1 GTSNPN and CDR2 SVGIG (reference sequence). J gave up 6 bases and V 2 bases, and 5 bases lay outside the gene matches. The CDR3 sequence is CAWSPTGGQNTIYF. The CDR3 nucleotides read TGTGCCTGGAGTCCGACAGGGGGGCAAAACACCATATATTTT.

The rearrangement uses TRBV10-2 and TRBJ1-6, with 7 bases aligning to TRBD1. Germline V lookup: CDR1 WSHSY, CDR2 SAAADI. The junction had 3 bases not matched to a gene; V was cut back by 6 bases and J by 4 bases. This CDR3 spans 14 amino acids. The DNA for the CDR3 is TGCGCCAGCAGGCCGGGACAGTATAATTCACCCCTCCACTTT. Its protein is CASRPGQYNSPLHF.

On this clone itself: The sample has other DNA sequences that encode this CDR3 too. The chain couples TRBV11-2 to TRBJ2-5, with a weak D call TRBD1 (6 bases). Germline lookup yields CDR1 SGHAT and CDR2 FQNNGV. V lost 1 base and J 4 bases, leaving 13 bases between the germline ends. The CDR3 sequence is 15 residues long. This CDR3 is CASSLGGGVRETQYF. In DNA form, the CDR3 reads TGTGCCAGCAGCTTAGGAGGGGGTGTACGAGAGACCCAGTACTTC. Full variable domain (rest looked up from reference TRBV11-2 and TRBJ2-5): EAGVAQSPRYKIIEKRQSVAFWCNPISGHATLYWYQQILGQGPKLLIQFQNNGVVDDSQLPKDRFSAERLKGVDSTLKIQPAKLEDSAVYLCASSLGGGVRETQYFGPGTRLLVL.

The chain joins TRBV10-3 to TRBJ2-5, with 9 bases fitting TRBD1. The CDR3 sequence is 14 residues long. In germline, CDR1 is ENHRY, CDR2 SYGVKD. With 6 bases clipped from V and 3 bases from J, the junction kept 5 bases outside the gene matches. The DNA of the CDR3 is TGTGCCATCAGCGACGGGACAGGGAAAGAGACCCAGTACTTC. It codes for CAISDGTGKETQYF.

This clone was seen only once. The rearrangement uses TRBV27 and TRBJ1-2; tentatively, D is TRBD1 (5 bases). This CDR3 contains 18 residues. Germline loops: CDR1 MNHEY, CDR2 SMNVEV (reference sequence). Trimming removed 1 base from V and 0 bases from J, with 18 bases in between. The CDR3 protein is CASSLFPISRQSNYGYTF. The CDR3 nucleotides are TGTGCCAGCAGTTTATTCCCTATATCCCGACAGTCTAACTATGGCTACACCTTC.

The DNA for the CDR3 is TGCGCCAGCAGCTTGGGTCTATTGGGCGGGAGGGCCGCAGATACGCAGTATTTT. This encodes CASSLGLLGGRAADTQYF. The rearrangement uses TRBV5-1 and TRBJ2-3, with TRBD2 identical over 9 bases. The CDR3 spans 18 residues. Trimming removed 0 bases from V and 4 bases from J; junction bases left unmatched: 12. The V gene's germline CDR1 is SGHRS and CDR2 YFSETQ.

The V and J genes are TRBV18 and TRBJ1-1; no definite D call. V was cut by 3 bases and J by 5 bases, with 10 bases left in between. There are 13 residues in the CDR3. Germline CDR1 and CDR2: KGHSH and LQKENI. The CDR3: CASSPSELTEAFF. The CDR3 DNA reads TGTGCCAGCTCACCTAGTGAGTTAACTGAAGCTTTCTTT.

This chain connects TRBV19 to TRBJ2-7; D is ambiguous. Between the trimmed V and J ends, which lost 2 bases and 7 bases, there was a span of 18 bases. The length of the CDR3 is 15 residues. Per germline, CDR1 LNHDA and CDR2 SQIVND (reference sequence). CDR3 coding DNA: TGTGCCAGTAGTATATATGTTAACCCTACGGAGGAGCAGTACTTC. Translated: CASSIYVNPTEEQYF.

The V call is TRBV5-1, the J call TRBJ1-6; tentative D call: TRBD1 (6 bases). The V end lost 0 bases, the J end lost 10 bases, and 11 bases lay between the germline ends. Germline V gene sequence: CDR1 SGHRS, CDR2 YFSETQ. The CDR3 extends over 14 amino acids. The chain's CDR3 is CASSLGQEVSPLHF. CDR3 bases: TGCGCCAGCAGCTTGGGACAGGAGGTGTCACCCCTCCACTTT. The full variable domain, completed using reference TRBV5-1 and TRBJ1-6, is KAGVTQTPRYLIKTRGQQVTLSCSPISGHRSVSWYQQTPGQGLQFLFEYFSETQRNKGNFPGRFSGRQFSNSRSEMNVSTLELGDSALYLCASSLGQEVSPLHFGNGTRLTVT.

The genes are TRBV10-3 and TRBJ2-1; 8 bases agree with TRBD2. The V gene's germline CDR1 is ENHRY and CDR2 SYGVKD. The CDR3 runs to 16 residues. Losses at the gene ends were 6 bases for V and 3 bases for J; bases not matched to a gene: 10. The CDR3 protein is CAIRRERELFYNEQFF. The CDR3 DNA follows: TGTGCCATCAGGCGGGAGCGGGAGCTGTTCTACAATGAGCAGTTCTTC.

The chain is built from TRBV9 and TRBJ2-1, with D unresolved. Trimming stripped 4 bases from V and 5 bases from J, with 7 bases between. The length of the CDR3 is 12 residues. Per the germline V gene, CDR1 is SGDLS and CDR2 is YYNGEE. The CDR3 is CASSPPDNEQFF. CDR3 bases: TGTGCCAGCAGCCCGCCAGACAATGAGCAGTTCTTC. Using reference TRBV9 and TRBJ2-1 for the parts outside the CDR3, the full variable domain is DSGVTQTPKHLITATGQRVTLRCSPRSGDLSVYWYQQSLDQGLQFLIQYYNGEERAKGNILERFSAQQFPDLHSELNLSSLELGDSALYFCASSPPDNEQFFGPGTRLTVL.

The V call is TRBV5-4, the J call TRBJ1-3, with 9 positions matching TRBD1. From germline, CDR1 is SGHNT and CDR2 YYREEE (reference sequence). Trimming took 3 bases from V and 4 from J; bases not matched to a gene: 5. CDR3 length equals 15 residues. As DNA, the CDR3 is TGTGCCAGCAGCTCCGGGACAGGGCACGGAAACACCATATATTTT. It codes for CASSSGTGHGNTIYF.

This chain uses TRBV9 with TRBJ2-1; D is undetermined. The CDR3 loop spans 16 amino acids. The germline gives CDR1 SGDLS, CDR2 YYNGEE. Trimming removed 3 bases at V and 3 bases at J, with 16 bases between. The CDR3 bases are TGTGCCAGCAGCGCCCTAGGAGCGAGTAACTACAATGAGCAGTTCTTC. It codes for CASSALGASNYNEQFF.

The chain employs TRBV30 and TRBJ2-7, with 8 bases that match TRBD2. There are 14 residues in the CDR3. The germline CDR1 and CDR2 sequences are GTSNPN and SVGIG (reference sequence). V shed 3 bases, J shed 3 bases, and the junction held 7 bases outside the gene matches. CDR3 nucleotide sequence: TGTGCCTGGAGCCTAGCGGGTACGGACTACGAGCAGTACTTC. This encodes CAWSLAGTDYEQYF.

V is TRBV4-1 and J is TRBJ1-4; D gene uncertain. CDR1 is MGHRA, CDR2 YSYEKL, per germline. The V gene lost 1 base and the J gene lost 5 bases, with 17 bases spanning the gap. The CDR3 runs 17 residues. The CDR3 region is CASSQAGGRRPNEKLFF. DNA of the CDR3: TGCGCCAGCAGCCAAGCGGGAGGAAGACGGCCGAATGAAAAACTGTTTTTT.

There are a few counts of this clone. The V and J genes are TRBV5-1 and TRBJ1-1; 7 bases line up with TRBD1. The germline CDR1 and CDR2 sequences are SGHRS and YFSETQ. V gave up 2 bases and J gave up 4 bases; unmatched junction bases: 8. This CDR3 spans 15 amino acids. The CDR3 reads CASSFPDRVGTEAFF. The CDR3 nucleotides read TGCGCCAGCAGCTTCCCTGACAGGGTAGGCACTGAAGCTTTCTTT.

The chain joins TRBV19 to TRBJ1-5, with D possibly TRBD1 on 6 matching bases. Trimming took off 3 bases at V and 3 bases at J, with 12 bases between the two ends. The CDR3 loop spans 15 amino acids. CDR1 LNHDA and CDR2 SQIVND come from the germline V gene (reference sequence). The CDR3 bases are TGTGCCAGTAGTATTTCGCAGGGGCACAATCAGCCCCAGCATTTT. Residues: CASSISQGHNQPQHF.

The rearrangement joins TRBV28 to TRBJ2-3, with 12 bases that match TRBD2. CDR1 and CDR2 (germline): MDHEN, SYDVKM. V lost 1 base, J lost 5 bases, and 13 bases stayed unmatched. CDR3 length: 19 residues. The CDR3 sequence: CASSLYLPGLAGGGDTQYF. In DNA, the CDR3 is TGTGCCAGCAGTTTATATCTCCCCGGGCTAGCGGGGGGGGGAGATACGCAGTATTTT.